The 24 T cell receptor beta chains presented below share a single source sample, sequenced in a study of blood T cell repertoires in COVID-19 (dated by TCRdb to 2020 to 2021). Library preparation employed the immunoSEQ multiplex PCR assay. The table was pulled from immuneACCESS by TCRdb, which kept in-frame rearrangements only. Such tables lose some clones; where checked, under half of the loss comes from unresolved V genes, and the rest has no known cause. The sample table records over 300,000 clones; about 85% of these occur just once. Jointly, the top ten make up approximately 5.4% of the sample. The material sequenced was PBMCs or T cells enriched from blood (not recorded which). These receptors came from a woman aged 25 to 45 who had recovered from COVID-19.

The chain joins TRBV7-2 to TRBJ1-5; D possibly corresponds to TRBD1 (6 bases). The CDR3 length is 15 residues. The V end was cut by 2 bases, the J end by 6 bases, with 14 bases between. From germline, CDR1 is SGHTA and CDR2 FQGNSA. The CDR3 region is CASSLSQGNGQPQHF. CDR3 DNA: TGTGCCAGCAGCTTAAGTCAGGGGAATGGTCAGCCCCAGCATTTT. The variable domain in full, completed from reference TRBV7-2 and TRBJ1-5, reads GAGVSQSPSNKVTEKGKDVELRCDPISGHTALYWYRQSLGQGLEFLIYFQGNSAPDKSGLPSDRFSAERTGGSVSTLTIQRTQQEDSAVYLCASSLSQGNGQPQHFGDGTRLSIL.

The CDR3 protein is CASSEAVTDSYEQYF. The CDR3 DNA reads as TGTGCCAGCAGTGAAGCGGTGACAGACTCCTACGAGCAGTACTTC. This chain connects TRBV6-1 to TRBJ2-7; D is possibly TRBD1 (5 bases). This CDR3 spans 15 amino acids. Per germline, CDR1 MNHNS and CDR2 SASEGT. The ends were cut back, 0 bases at V and 0 bases at J, with 9 bases in the middle.

The chain recombines TRBV3-1 (or the pseudogene TRBV3-2) with TRBJ1-1, with unresolved D. From germline, CDR1 is LGHDT and CDR2 YNNKEL (reference sequence). V gave up 1 base and J gave up 7 bases, with 10 bases separating them. CDR3 length: 13 amino acids. CDR3 sequence reads: CASSQVKTSEAFF. DNA for the CDR3: TGTGCCAGCAGCCAAGTGAAAACGAGTGAAGCTTTCTTT.

The chain combines TRBV9 with TRBJ2-2; 11 nucleotides line up with TRBD1. CDR3 size: 17 residues. V trimming: 3 bases; J trimming: 4 bases; junction bases outside the gene matches: 8. Germline assignment: CDR1 SGDLS and CDR2 YYNGEE. As DNA, the CDR3 is TGTGCCAGCAGCGCCCGAGGACAGGGGGCGGTCACCGGGGAGCTGTTTTTT. Protein product: CASSARGQGAVTGELFF.

The gene calls are TRBV7-2 and TRBJ2-5, with D possibly matching TRBD2 (6 bases). The CDR3 totals 16 residues. Trimming shortened V by 2 bases and J by 4 bases, and 17 bases separated the two germline ends. CDR1 SGHTA and CDR2 FQGNSA come from the germline V gene. CDR3 nucleotides: TGTGCCAGCAGCTTAAATGGGGGGAATTGGCGAGAGACCCAGTACTTC. Its translation: CASSLNGGNWRETQYF.

This sequence joins TRBV7-3 and TRBJ2-1; TRBD2 matches at 15 bases. Trimming cost V 2 bases and J 3 bases; bases outside gene matches: 8. The CDR3 length is 19 residues. The germline CDR1 and CDR2 sequences are SGHTA and FQGTGA. This chain's CDR3 is CASSLATGTSGGRYNEQFF. The CDR3, as DNA: TGTGCCAGCAGCTTAGCCACCGGGACTAGCGGGGGGCGCTACAATGAGCAGTTCTTC.

Written as DNA, the CDR3 is TGCGCCAGCTGTCCAGGGGGCGCGGGAGTCGAAAAACTGTTTTTT. It is translated as CASCPGGAGVEKLFF. The V gene is TRBV5-1, the J gene TRBJ1-4; 8 bases map to TRBD1. CDR1 is SGHRS, CDR2 YFSETQ, per germline. Germline trimming cut 7 bases from V and 8 bases from J; bases unmatched to any gene: 13. The CDR3 contains 15 residues. Complete variable domain (other parts from reference TRBV5-1 and TRBJ1-4): KAGVTQTPRYLIKTRGQQVTLSCSPISGHRSVSWYQQTPGQGLQFLFEYFSETQRNKGNFPGRFSGRQFSNSRSEMNVSTLELGDSALYLCASCPGGAGVEKLFFGSGTQLSVL.

This clone was seen only once. The rearrangement joins TRBV2 to TRBJ2-2; D is possibly TRBD1 (6 bases). This CDR3 comprises 14 residues. V was clipped by 5 bases and J by 3 bases, with 10 bases between them. Germline CDR1 reads SNHLY; CDR2 reads FYNNEI. The CDR3 sequence is CASSTQGYTGELFF. CDR3 in DNA: TGTGCCAGCAGTACACAGGGTTACACCGGGGAGCTGTTTTTT.

The chain links TRBV7-3 to TRBJ2-2, with 8 nucleotides matching TRBD2. The germline V gene encodes CDR1 SGHTA and CDR2 FQGTGA. Trimming cost V 5 bases and J 8 bases; bases outside gene matches: 10. The CDR3 totals 15 residues. This chain's CDR3 is CASSPPAGGPGELFF. CDR3 DNA: TGTGCCAGCAGCCCCCCTGCGGGGGGCCCTGGGGAGCTGTTTTTT.

This chain links TRBV6-5 with TRBJ2-1; D may be TRBD2 (7 bases). The CDR3 covers 16 residues. Germline CDR1 MNHEY, CDR2 SVGAGI. Trimming removed 4 bases from V and 5 bases from J, with 18 bases in between. In DNA form, the CDR3 reads TGTGCCAGCAGTTTTCGGGGGGCCGCTTCCAACAATGAGCAGTTCTTC. Residues: CASSFRGAASNNEQFF.

The rearrangement joins TRBV6-5 to TRBJ2-1, with 8 bases that match TRBD2. CDR1 is MNHEY and CDR2 is SVGAGI in the germline V gene. The CDR3 is made up of 13 amino acids. The V segment lost 6 bases and the J segment 4 bases; nucleotides outside the gene matches: 2. The DNA for the CDR3 is TGTGCCAGCAGCCGGGGGGGTTACAATGAGCAGTTCTTC. Translating gives CASSRGGYNEQFF.

This chain joins TRBV10-1 and TRBJ1-1; tentative D call: TRBD1 (5 bases). This CDR3 contains 15 residues. Germline V CDR1 and CDR2: WNHNN, SYGVQD (reference sequence). The V end lost 3 bases, the J end lost 1 base, and 12 bases lay between the germline ends. CDR3 sequence reads: CASSDRRGGNTEAFF. The CDR3 nucleotides read TGCGCCAGCAGTGACCGTCGGGGGGGGAACACTGAAGCTTTCTTT.

The rearrangement uses TRBV7-8 and TRBJ2-4; TRBD1 might be the D (5 bases). The V end lost 1 base, the J end lost 1 base, and 14 bases lay between the germline ends. This CDR3 contains 17 residues. Looked up from germline, CDR1 is SGHVS and CDR2 is FQNEAQ. CDR3 sequence: CASSLGRGEMAKNIQYF. CDR3 DNA sequence: TGTGCCAGCAGCTTAGGAAGGGGCGAGATGGCCAAAAACATTCAGTACTTC.

The sample holds a few counts of this clone. J is TRBJ1-1 and V is TRBV18, with D possibly being TRBD1 (5 bases). Trimming shortened V by 1 base and J by 4 bases, and 13 bases separated the two germline ends. Per germline, CDR1 KGHSH and CDR2 LQKENI. CDR3 size: 15 residues. The CDR3: CASSPLRGEGTEAFF. The CDR3 DNA sequence: TGTGCCAGCTCACCACTTAGAGGGGAGGGCACTGAAGCTTTCTTT.

CDR3 coding DNA: TGTGCCAGCAGCTTAGGTGGGCCCGGGGACACTGAAGCTTTCTTT. It specifies CASSLGGPGDTEAFF. J is TRBJ1-1 and V is TRBV7-9; no clear D gene. V was shortened by 1 base and J by 3 bases, with 12 bases between the two germline ends. The CDR3 totals 15 residues. In germline, CDR1 is SEHNR, CDR2 FQNEAQ (reference sequence).

The chain couples TRBV29-1 to TRBJ1-5; 10 bases line up with TRBD1. V trimming: 7 bases; J trimming: 8 bases; junction bases outside the gene matches: 2. The CDR3 contains 11 residues. Germline V gives CDR1 SQVTM, CDR2 ANQGSEA. CDR3 amino acids: CSAGTGEPQHF. The CDR3 bases are TGCAGCGCAGGGACAGGGGAGCCCCAGCATTTT.

The chain joins TRBV24-1 to TRBJ1-1, with 7 bases matching TRBD1. The trim removed 1 base at V and 1 base at J, leaving 5 bases unmatched. CDR3 length: 16 residues. Germline assignment: CDR1 KGHDR and CDR2 SFDVKD. The CDR3 is CATSDFGQGENTEAFF. In DNA, the CDR3 is TGTGCCACCAGTGATTTCGGTCAGGGGGAGAACACTGAAGCTTTCTTT.

The chain recombines TRBV10-3 with TRBJ2-3, with TRBD1 matching over 9 bases. Germline CDR1 ENHRY, CDR2 SYGVKD. V lost 8 bases and J lost 3; bases outside the gene matches: 9. The CDR3 covers 15 residues. The CDR3 DNA is TGTGCCATCGGACGACAGGGGGACCCAACAGATACGCAGTATTTT. This codes for CAIGRQGDPTDTQYF.

The chain couples TRBV7-2 to TRBJ2-3; the D gene is possibly TRBD2 (6 bases). With 0 bases removed from V and 2 bases from J, the gap between germline ends came to 12 bases. CDR1 and CDR2 (germline): SGHTA, FQGNSA. The CDR3 extends over 16 amino acids. DNA of the CDR3: TGTGCCAGCAGCTTAGCGGTAGCGGAAATCACAGATACGCAGTATTTT. Protein sequence: CASSLAVAEITDTQYF.

The V and J genes are TRBV14 and TRBJ1-2; no reliable D call. The germline V gene encodes CDR1 SGHDN and CDR2 FVKESK. V was shortened by 3 bases and J by 5 bases, with 19 bases between the two germline ends. The CDR3 totals 16 residues. The CDR3 loop reads CASSHTSVEGVYGYTF. CDR3 nucleotides: TGTGCCAGCAGCCACACGAGCGTCGAGGGTGTTTATGGCTACACCTTC.

The chain employs TRBV4-2 and TRBJ1-2, with 8 bases aligning to TRBD1. Trimming removed 4 bases from V and 6 bases from J; junction bases left unmatched: 13. CDR1 LGHNA and CDR2 YNFKEQ come from the germline V gene. The CDR3 contains 16 residues. The CDR3 loop is CASSRPRTDRADGYTF. The CDR3 coding sequence is TGTGCCAGCAGCCGGCCGAGAACGGACAGGGCGGATGGCTACACCTTC.

This clone was recorded once. The CDR3 nucleotides are TGTGCTAGTGGTTTAGGTCTAGCGGGGGCTACGCAGTATTTT. As protein: CASGLGLAGATQYF. The V gene is TRBV12-5, the J gene TRBJ2-3; 10 nucleotides align to TRBD2. The CDR3 is 14 amino acids. Germline-derived CDR1 and CDR2 are LGHNT and FRNRAP. Trimming took 3 bases from V and 8 from J; bases not matched to a gene: 5.

This chain joins TRBV7-9 and TRBJ2-1; TRBD2 matches at 10 bases. From germline, CDR1 is SEHNR and CDR2 FQNEAQ (reference sequence). Trimming cost V 7 bases and J 0 bases; bases outside gene matches: 15. This CDR3 has 19 amino acids. CDR3 in amino acids: CASTQRVASGGHSYNEQFF. CDR3 bases: TGTGCCAGCACCCAACGGGTGGCTAGCGGGGGCCACTCCTACAATGAGCAGTTCTTC.

V is TRBV30 and J is TRBJ1-2; 8 bases fit TRBD1. J was trimmed by 7 bases and V by 1 base; bases with no gene match: 5. The CDR3 is made up of 13 amino acids. Germline lookup yields CDR1 GTSNPN and CDR2 SVGIG (reference sequence). This CDR3 reads CAWSAGTGAGYTF. CDR3 nucleotides: TGTGCCTGGAGTGCCGGGACAGGTGCTGGCTACACCTTC.